This TCR beta chain was observed in a study of response to subunit inactivated influenza vaccine. Points from the study as a whole: A suggestion made by the authors is that each seasonal influenza vaccination recruits few new T cells.

This clonotype has ten or more counts. Its antigen is unknown. Using its own MiXCR run on the RT-PCR reads, TCRdb lists one record per CDR3 protein. The sample has 490,000 or so distinct CDR3 sequences; approximately 7.6% are singletons. V gave up 6 bases and J gave up 6 bases, with 12 bases separating them. The CDR3 is 12 residues long. Germline assignment: CDR1 SQVTM and CDR2 ANQGSEA. This specimen consisted of PBMCs from blood, obtained 23 to 25 months after vaccination. The gene calls are TRBV29-1 and TRBJ2-1; D possibly corresponds to TRBD2 (6 bases). This clonotype was obtained from a man in his fifties or sixties who received an inactivated influenza vaccine. CDR3 sequence: CSVTSSGNEQFF. Written as DNA, the CDR3 is TGCAGCGTGACGAGTAGCGGCAATGAGCAGTTCTTC.